Shown below are 11 T cell receptor beta chains from a single sample sequenced in a study of T cells after yellow fever vaccination. TCRdb re-called the 5' RACE reads through MiXCR, storing one row per CDR3 protein. In the table there are about 45,000 distinct CDR3 sequences, approximately 6.3% of which are singletons. The input for sequencing was CD8+ T cells not binding an NS4B(214-222) dextramer, sorted from PBMCs, taken 45 days after the yellow fever booster vaccination. Receptor source: a man aged 25 to 40 who received the YFV17D yellow fever vaccine.

The rearrangement joins TRBV4-2 to TRBJ2-5; 7 bases agree with TRBD2. This CDR3 is built from 17 residues. V lost 0 bases and J lost 2; bases outside the gene matches: 9. Looked up from germline, CDR1 is LGHNA and CDR2 is YNFKEQ. The CDR3 sequence: CASSQEVGLAVQETQYF. The CDR3 nucleotides read TGTGCCAGCAGCCAAGAGGTGGGGCTAGCGGTGCAAGAGACCCAGTACTTC.

This clonotype was seen repeatedly, ten times or more. The V call is TRBV7-9, the J call TRBJ2-5, with D hard to call. CDR3 length equals 13 residues. The germline CDR1 and CDR2 sequences are SEHNR and FQNEAQ (reference sequence). The germline V and J ends were trimmed by 6 bases and 3 bases, with 11 bases remaining between them. The CDR3 DNA reads as TGTGCCAGCAGTTTGGGATTGGAAGAGACCCAGTACTTC. Translated: CASSLGLEETQYF. The complete variable domain, with remaining parts taken from reference TRBV7-9 and TRBJ2-5, reads DTGVSQNPRHKITKRGQNVTFRCDPISEHNRLYWYRQTLGQGPEFLTYFQNEAQLEKSRLLSDRFSAERPKGSFSTLEIQRTEQGDSAMYLCASSLGLEETQYFGPGTRLLVL.

This clonotype came up many times. The chain has TRBV12-3 or TRBV12-4 and TRBJ2-2, with 7 bases that match TRBD2. V lost 10 bases to trimming and J lost 4 bases; unmatched junction nucleotides: 3. CDR3 size: 12 residues. The CDR3 DNA reads TGTGCCACCTGGGGGGGCACCGGGGAGCTGTTTTTT. This codes for CATWGGTGELFF.

This clonotype was seen many times. The chain recombines TRBV15 with TRBJ2-1, with 10 nucleotides matching TRBD2. The CDR3 has 16 amino acids. Germline-derived CDR1 and CDR2 are LNHNV and YYDKDF (reference sequence). The V gene end was trimmed by 3 bases and the J gene end by 2 bases; junction bases not matched to a gene: 4. CDR3 nucleotides: TGTGCCACCAGCAGCCCCGGGACTAGCGCCTACAATGAGCAGTTCTTC. Translating gives CATSSPGTSAYNEQFF.

This clonotype showed up just a few times. The chain joins TRBV10-2 to TRBJ2-5; D might be TRBD1 or TRBD2, each matching 5 bases. Germline V gene sequence: CDR1 WSHSY, CDR2 SAAADI. The CDR3 sequence is 14 residues long. The V end lost 4 bases, the J end lost 5 bases, and 14 bases lay between the germline ends. CDR3 nucleotide sequence: TGCGCCAGCAGTGCGGGGACCTATTGGGAGACCCAGTACTTC. Amino acids: CASSAGTYWETQYF.

In this sample, this clonotype turned up many times. The chain recombines TRBV12-3 or TRBV12-4 with TRBJ2-7; no firm D call. Trimming took off 6 bases at V and 0 bases at J, with 6 bases between the two ends. The CDR3 is made up of 12 amino acids. CDR3 nucleotides: TGTGCCAGCAGACTGAACTCCTACGAGCAGTACTTC. Translation gives CASRLNSYEQYF.

This clonotype was counted only a few times. This sequence joins TRBV9 and TRBJ2-3, with D unresolved. V lost 0 bases, J lost 6 bases, and 8 bases lay in between. CDR1 and CDR2 (germline): SGDLS, YYNGEE. CDR3 size: 13 residues. CDR3 nucleotide sequence: TGTGCCAGCAGCGTAGGTGGAGCGGATACGCAGTATTTT. As protein: CASSVGGADTQYF.

Note on this clonotype: Relative to the germline gene, one junction end is altered; a read error may explain this. The chain employs TRBV11-3 and TRBJ2-2, with a weak D call TRBD1 (5 bases). The CDR3 totals 13 residues. Looked up from germline, CDR1 is SGHNT and CDR2 is YENEEA. The CDR3 loop reads CARSFQGTGELFF. CDR3 DNA: TGTGCCAGGAGCTTCCAGGGTACCGGGGAGCTGTTTTTT.

This clonotype was counted at least ten times. This chain links TRBV29-1 with TRBJ2-7, with 7 bases matching TRBD2. The germline V gene has CDR1 SQVTM and CDR2 ANQGSEA. The CDR3 runs 11 residues. V shed 4 bases, J shed 12 bases, and the junction held 9 bases outside the gene matches. This CDR3 reads CSVGLSGKWYF. The CDR3 DNA sequence: TGCAGCGTTGGTTTGAGCGGGAAGTGGTACTTC.

In its sample, this clonotype was seen many times. The rearrangement links TRBV27 to TRBJ2-5, with 8 bases fitting TRBD1. V was pared by 3 bases and J by 5 bases, with 2 bases of the junction left unmatched. Germline CDR1 and CDR2: MNHEY and SMNVEV (reference sequence). The length of the CDR3 is 13 residues. The CDR3 spells CASSFQGAETQYF. The CDR3 DNA is TGTGCCAGCAGTTTCCAGGGGGCTGAGACCCAGTACTTC.

The chain recombines TRBV7-8 with TRBJ2-7, with D possibly matching TRBD2 (6 bases). The CDR3 length is 15 residues. The V end lost 5 bases, the J end lost 0 bases, and 14 bases lay between the germline ends. Germline assignment: CDR1 SGHVS and CDR2 FQNEAQ. The DNA for the CDR3 is TGTGCCAGCAGCCGCGGGATACTGAGCTCCTACGAGCAGTACTTC. It translates to CASSRGILSSYEQYF.